The rows below give T cell receptor beta chains drawn from one sample of a study of blood T cells in healthy people across ages. TCRdb itself ran the 5' RACE reads through MiXCR, one entry per CDR3 protein. Here the sample spans approximately 800,000 distinct CDR3 sequences, 20% to 25% being singletons. This sample was also put to use in a study of T cells of mothers and their children.

Sequenced: blood. These TCRs come from a boy between 10 and 17 years old in good health. CDR3s include the opening cysteine and the closing phenylalanine or tryptophan. A D gene is named only where the DNA matches it firmly. Size values are once, few and many counts, or a class for expanded clones, and some rows have none.

>TRBJ2-1|TRBV2|-|few
TGTGCCAGCAGGGGACGCAGGACAGCAGGGTCCCCTCAGGATGAGCAGTTCTTC
CASRGRRTAGSPQDEQFF
>TRBJ1-5|TRBV6-1|-|-
TGTGCCAGCACCCGGGCGGGGGTCGGGCCCCAGCATTTT
CASTRAGVGPQHF
>TRBJ1-1|TRBV7-7|-|few
TGTGCTAGCAGCCCCATCACTATGGGCACTGAAGCTTTCTTT
CASSPITMGTEAFF
>TRBJ2-5|TRBV6-6|-|few
TGTGCCGGCAGTATGTATACCAGGGAGACCCAGTACTTC
CAGSMYTRETQYF
>TRBJ2-7|TRBV4-2|-|few
TGTGCCAGCAGCCAAGACAACCACGAGCAGTACTTC
CASSQDNHEQYF
>TRBJ2-1|TRBV20-1|TRBD2|-
TGCAGTGCTAGAGACAGTGGGAGGGCGGCCAATGAGCAGTTCTTC
CSARDSGRAANEQFF
>TRBJ1-5|TRBV28|-|few
TGTGCCAGCAGTCACTCCAGAGGGGTACTCAATCAGCCCCAGCATTTT
CASSHSRGVLNQPQHF
>TRBJ2-3|TRBV6-6|TRBD2|-
TGTGCCAGCAGCCTCCCTAGCGGGGGGCCGACAGATACGCAGTATTTT
CASSLPSGGPTDTQYF
>TRBJ2-7|TRBV11-2|TRBD2|few
TGTGCCAGCAGCTTAGGCTGGGACTACGCCTCGGACGAGCAGTACTTC
CASSLGWDYASDEQYF
>TRBJ2-6|TRBV7-3|TRBD1|few
TGTGCCAGCAGCTCCCAAAGGACAGGGTCTGGGGCCAACGTCCTGACTTTC
CASSSQRTGSGANVLTF
>TRBJ1-4|TRBV13|-|many
TGTGCCAGCAGCTTAGAACAGAATGAAAAACTGTTTTTT
CASSLEQNEKLFF
>TRBJ2-1|TRBV7-9|-|few
TGTGCCAGCAGCCCCTCCCTTGAAGCGGGCATTTCCTACAATGAGCAGTTCTTC
CASSPSLEAGISYNEQFF
>TRBJ1-2|TRBV3-1|-|few
TGTGCCAGCAGCCAAAGGACCTCGTCCGGGAACTATGGCTACACCTTC
CASSQRTSSGNYGYTF
>TRBJ1-5|TRBV20-1|TRBD1|few
TGCAGTGCCCAGGACAGGTATAGCAATCAGCCCCAGCATTTT
CSAQDRYSNQPQHF
>TRBJ2-5|TRBV12-3/TRBV12-4|TRBD2|few
TGTGCCAGCAGTATCAACCTAGGACTAGCCCGAGAGACCCAGTACTTC
CASSINLGLARETQYF
>TRBJ2-1|TRBV7-8|-|-
TGTGCCAGCGGGGGACAAGACAATGAGCAGTTCTTC
CASGGQDNEQFF
>TRBJ1-6|TRBV11-2|-|-
TGTGCCAGCAGCTTAGACAGGGCAGGCCCTAGCTCCTATAATTCACCCCTCCACTTT
CASSLDRAGPSSYNSPLHF
>TRBJ2-7|TRBV7-9|-|-
TGTGCCAGCAGCGGTGGAAGGTCCTACGAGCAGTACTTC
CASSGGRSYEQYF
>TRBJ2-3|TRBV20-1|TRBD2|-
TGCAGTGCTACAGCGGGGGCCGGTTGGGCAGATACGCAGTATTTT
CSATAGAGWADTQYF
>TRBJ2-7|TRBV11-2|TRBD2|-
TGTGCCAGCAGCTTAGAGGCTAGCGGAGGGGCCTACGAGCAGTACTTC
CASSLEASGGAYEQYF
>TRBJ2-7|TRBV14|-|few
TGTGCCAGCAGCCAAGAGGGGACCTATACCTACGAGCAGTACTTC
CASSQEGTYTYEQYF
>TRBJ2-7|TRBV2|-|few
TGTGCCAGCAGTGACTCCCCATCCTACGAGCAGTACTTC
CASSDSPSYEQYF
>TRBJ2-5|TRBV6-5|-|-
TGTGCCAGCAGTTACTCTGGGCTCCGAGAAGAGACCCAGTACTTC
CASSYSGLREETQYF
>TRBJ2-3|TRBV29-1|-|-
TGCAGCGCGGATGAATCTAGCACAGATACGCAGTATTTT
CSADESSTDTQYF
>TRBJ1-1|TRBV20-1|-|-
TGCAGTGCACCGTGGTTCACTGAAGCTTTCTTT
CSAPWFTEAFF
>TRBJ1-2|TRBV19|TRBD1|-
TGTGCCAGTAGTCCCGGGACAGCCGACTTTTACTATGGCTACACCTTC
CASSPGTADFYYGYTF
>TRBJ2-5|TRBV7-8|-|few
TGTGCCAGCAGCTTAGTTTTTCGAGAGACCCAGCACTTC
CASSLVFRETQHF
>TRBJ2-5|TRBV7-2|-|many
TGTGCCAGCAGCTTAAACGTCGGGGTGTACTTC
CASSLNVGVYF
>TRBJ2-7|TRBV11-1|TRBD1|-
TGTGCCAGCAGCTCGCCGGACAGGGGTACCTACGTGGAGCAGTACTTC
CASSSPDRGTYVEQYF
>TRBJ1-1|TRBV7-2|-|-
TGTGCCAGCAGCTTAAGACCCGGGACCCACACTGAAGCTTTCTTT
CASSLRPGTHTEAFF
>TRBJ2-1|TRBV2|TRBD2|-
TGTGCCAGCAGTAATATGGCGTCTAGCGGGGGGTACAATGAGCAGTTCTTC
CASSNMASSGGYNEQFF
>TRBJ2-1|TRBV28|-|-
TGTGCCAGCAGCCCGCCGATGCCTGGTGAGCAGTTCTTC
CASSPPMPGEQFF
>TRBJ2-7|TRBV28|-|few
TGTGCCAGCAGTTGGGCCCGCGTGTACGAGCAGTACTTC
CASSWARVYEQYF
>TRBJ2-7|TRBV7-2|-|-
TGTGCCAGCAGCACACGGCCGGGACTCGGGGACTACGAGCAGTACTTC
CASSTRPGLGDYEQYF
>TRBJ2-3|TRBV7-9|-|-
TGTGCCAGCAGCAGCGATTGGGATACGCAGTATTTT
CASSSDWDTQYF
>TRBJ2-7|TRBV20-1|-|-
TGCAGTGCTGTTCAGGGGCTGGGAGAGCAGTACTTC
CSAVQGLGEQYF
>TRBJ2-3|TRBV29-1|TRBD2|few
TGCAGCGTTGAGGCGGGACTACACACAGATACGCAGTATTTT
CSVEAGLHTDTQYF
>TRBJ1-1|TRBV27|-|-
TGTGCCAGCAGTACAACAGCTATGAACACTGAAGCTTTCTTT
CASSTTAMNTEAFF
>TRBJ2-1|TRBV27|-|-
TGTGCCAGCAGTTTGGGGGTAGGGGTGGCCTACAATGAGCAGTTCTTC
CASSLGVGVAYNEQFF
>TRBJ2-7|TRBV11-1|TRBD1|few
TGTGCCAGCAGCTTCCGGACTATACATAACTCGGGACAGGCGCTTTACTTC
CASSFRTIHNSGQALYF
>TRBJ2-1|TRBV6-1|-|many
TGTGCCAGCCGGGACAGCGGGGATGAGCAGTTCTTC
CASRDSGDEQFF
>TRBJ1-6|TRBV7-2|TRBD1|-
TGTGCCAGCAGAGGACAGGGAAGATTGGATTCACCCCTCCACTTT
CASRGQGRLDSPLHF
>TRBJ2-5|TRBV24-1|TRBD1|-
TGTGCCACCAGTGATTGGGGACAGGGGGCAGAGACCCAGTACTTC
CATSDWGQGAETQYF
>TRBJ1-4|TRBV7-9|-|few
TGTGCCAGCAGCTTATCTTTTGGGGGTTTAGAAAAACTGTTTTTT
CASSLSFGGLEKLFF
>TRBJ1-3|TRBV18|-|once
TGTGCCAGCTCACCAACGCCCGGAAACACCATATATTTT
CASSPTPGNTIYF
>TRBJ1-6|TRBV5-6|-|few
TGTGCCAGCAGCTTGGCCGGGCAGAGAAATTCACCCCTCCACTTT
CASSLAGQRNSPLHF
>TRBJ2-1|TRBV29-1|-|few
TGCAGCGTTGCGGGTGCAGATACCTACAATGAGCAGTTCTTC
CSVAGADTYNEQFF
>TRBJ2-7|TRBV14|-|-
TGTGCCAGCAGCCAAGATACCAGGGCGAACTACGAGCAGTACTTC
CASSQDTRANYEQYF
>TRBJ2-6|TRBV28|-|-
TGTGCCAGCAGTTTAAGGACTGGGGCCAACGTCCTGACTTTC
CASSLRTGANVLTF
>TRBJ2-5|TRBV2|-|few
TGTGCCAGCAGTGAAGCAGAGGTCCTAGTGATACAGACCCAGTACTTC
CASSEAEVLVIQTQYF
>TRBJ1-4|TRBV6-6|TRBD1|-
TGTGCCAGCAGTTACACCTCCAGACAGGGCGGTGAAAAACTGTTTTTT
CASSYTSRQGGEKLFF